This T cell receptor beta chain was recorded in a study of CD8 T cells in Susac syndrome. The CDR3 sequence is 14 residues long. V was pared by 4 bases and J by 6 bases, with 6 bases of the junction left unmatched. CD8+ and CD4+ T cells from blood underwent TCR beta sequencing, which was carried out in a high-throughput format. The recently defined diagnostic criteria for definite or probable disease were met by the Susac syndrome patients. cDNA came from about 0.5 to 1 ug RNA primed by random hexamers. The authors amplified TCR beta CDR3 across 54 Vbeta and 13 Jbeta using immunoSEQ multiplex PCR. TCRdb itself ran the immunoSEQ multiplex PCR reads through MiXCR, one entry per CDR3 protein. The table records some 150,000 distinct CDR3 sequences, 95% of them present only once.

What was sequenced was CD4+ T cells from PBMCs. The receptor comes from a human donor with Susac syndrome. The chain carries TRBV12-3 or TRBV12-4 and TRBJ2-3; 8 nucleotides line up with TRBD1. CDR3 coding DNA: TGTGCCAGCAGTTGGCGACAGGGGCTGGATACGCAGTATTTT. Encoded protein: CASSWRQGLDTQYF.